Sequencing of this TCR beta chain was carried out in a study of regulatory T cells in long-lasting Graves disease. At the level of the study: Newly diagnosed Graves' patients had taken antithyroid drugs under 3 months.

The CDR3 has 17 amino acids. Germline V CDR1 and CDR2: PRHDT, FYEKMQ (reference sequence). V gave up 6 bases and J gave up 1 base, with 19 bases separating them. Time point described: newly diagnosed GD, antithyroid drugs for less than 3 months. RNA extracted from PBMCs served as the sequencing template. Libraries of TCR beta came from iRepertoire HTBI primers plus Arm-PCR of CDR3 regions. TCRdb re-derived calls from the multiplex PCR reads in MiXCR, one entry per CDR3 protein. This table has more than 400,000 distinct CDR3 sequences, around 16% appearing once. These data were likewise used in another study, on T cells in Graves' hyperthyroidism and ophthalmopathy. According to that study: In validation, the model predicted ophthalmopathy. These predictions came a median approximately 6.5 months before onset.

The source material was peripheral blood mononuclear cells (PBMCs), sampled at new diagnosis, from a patient treated with antithyroid drugs. The sequence was obtained from a middle-aged man with Graves disease. J is TRBJ2-1 and V is TRBV13; no reliable D call. The CDR3, as DNA: TGTGCCAGCAGTTACGACGGCGTCATAACTTCCTACAATGAGCAGTTCTTC. The encoded protein is CASSYDGVITSYNEQFF. Drawing the rest from reference TRBV13 and TRBJ2-1, the complete variable domain is AAGVIQSPRHLIKEKRETATLKCYPIPRHDTVYWYQQGPGQDPQFLISFYEKMQSDKGSIPDRFSAQQFSDYHSELNMSSLELGDSALYFCASSYDGVITSYNEQFFGPGTRLTVL.